Sequencing of this T cell receptor beta chain was carried out in a study of cytomegalovirus exposure and HLA in healthy donors (dated by TCRdb to 2017 to 2019). About the investigation overall: The 500 to 800 repertoires of the first cohort and the 95 to 150 validation repertoires were produced on the same platform, according to a later analysis. The aim of the study was to test whether cataloging public T cell receptors could identify signatures of past pathogen exposure. A separate validation cohort of roughly 120 different subjects was used in addition to the 666-subject first cohort. The study combined high-throughput TCR immunosequencing, statistical association of individual TCRs with disease status, and machine learning to predict cytomegalovirus infection status. The paper as a whole reports these results and caveats: Across donors, most TCR sequences were observed very rarely, whereas some public TCRs were present in many individuals. The study listed over 150 TCR beta chains as associated with cytomegalovirus. It was suggested by the authors that the approach could potentially be generalized to other disease states and immunological phenotypes. The validation cohort had no HLA typing available for a later analysis, so co-occurrence within that cohort was assessed over all 120 or so repertoires. In vitro tests confirmed that a few of the cytomegalovirus-associated TCR beta chains recognize cytomegalovirus antigens. In a later analysis, TCRs clustered in the first cohort were found to also tend to co-occur in the roughly 120 validation repertoires, with 90% to 95% of cluster scores above 0. In both the original and validation cohorts, the classifier was reported to diagnose cytomegalovirus status with high specificity and sensitivity.

The donors belonged to the validation cohort of 90 to 150 subjects, which was separate from the approximately 700-subject first cohort. Trimming at the junction amounts to 3 bases on V and 8 bases on J, and the germline ends lie 12 bases apart. Including cysteine and phenylalanine, the CDR3 has 13 amino acids. The kept DNA is CDR3 alone, 39 bases in frame from the first base. Looking up the germline V gene yields CDR1 SGDLS and CDR2 YYNGEE. To note about this clone: Its antigen is currently not known. No base quality values were provided; no much bigger clone lies one nucleotide off.

To prepare the library, the immunoSEQ multiplex PCR assay was applied. The authors' pipeline ran thus. A statistical classification framework was built for diagnosing cytomegalovirus status from the catalog of TCR beta chain sequences. In its TCRdb copy, this immuneACCESS table keeps in-frame sequences only and misses some clones. Where compared with another copy, unresolved V genes explain less than half of these, and the others have no known cause. V and J calls and clone size are given by that table; D and trimming were obtained from the DNA. This sample is represented by 150,000 to 200,000 clones; around four fifths of them were singletons. Around 2% of the sample is taken by the ten largest.

The receptor was derived from a man aged 25-45 years in good health and CMV-seropositive. The chain is made from TRBV9 and TRBJ2-1; perhaps TRBD1 is the D gene, with 6 bases matching. Sequencing was carried out using PBMCs. CDR3 sequence: CASSGSRGHEQFF. The sequence in DNA is TGTGCCAGCAGCGGATCCAGGGGCCATGAGCAGTTCTTC.